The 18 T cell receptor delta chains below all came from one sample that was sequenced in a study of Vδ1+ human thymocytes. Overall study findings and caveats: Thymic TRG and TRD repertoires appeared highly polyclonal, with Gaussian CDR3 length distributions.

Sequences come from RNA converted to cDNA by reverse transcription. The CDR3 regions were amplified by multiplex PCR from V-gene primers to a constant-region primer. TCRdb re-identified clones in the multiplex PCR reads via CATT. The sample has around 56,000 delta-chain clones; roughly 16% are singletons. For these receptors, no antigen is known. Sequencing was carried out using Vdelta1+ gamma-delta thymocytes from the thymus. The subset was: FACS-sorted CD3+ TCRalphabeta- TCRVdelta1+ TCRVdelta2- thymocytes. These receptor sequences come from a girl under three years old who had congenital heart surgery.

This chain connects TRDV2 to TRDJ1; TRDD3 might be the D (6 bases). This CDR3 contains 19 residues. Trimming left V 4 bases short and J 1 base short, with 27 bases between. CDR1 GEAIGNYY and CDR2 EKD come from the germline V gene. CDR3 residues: CACENIPLYWDSSTDKLIF. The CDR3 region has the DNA TGTGCCTGTGAAAACATCCCCTTGTACTGGGATTCCTCCACCGATAAACTCATCTTT.

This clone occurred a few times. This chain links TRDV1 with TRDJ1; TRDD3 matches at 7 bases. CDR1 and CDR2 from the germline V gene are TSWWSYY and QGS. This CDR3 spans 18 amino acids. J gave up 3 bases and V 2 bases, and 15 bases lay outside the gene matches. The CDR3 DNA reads TGTGCTCTTGGGGAATTCCAAACGGTCCTGGGGGTACCCGATAAACTCATCTTT. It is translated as CALGEFQTVLGVPDKLIF.

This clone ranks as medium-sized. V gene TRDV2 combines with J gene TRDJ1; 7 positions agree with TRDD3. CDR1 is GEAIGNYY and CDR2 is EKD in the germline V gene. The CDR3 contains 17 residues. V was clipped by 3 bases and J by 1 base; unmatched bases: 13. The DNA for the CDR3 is TGTGCCTGTGACGCGACGGTCGAAGGGGATAGCACCGATAAACTCATCTTT. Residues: CACDATVEGDSTDKLIF.

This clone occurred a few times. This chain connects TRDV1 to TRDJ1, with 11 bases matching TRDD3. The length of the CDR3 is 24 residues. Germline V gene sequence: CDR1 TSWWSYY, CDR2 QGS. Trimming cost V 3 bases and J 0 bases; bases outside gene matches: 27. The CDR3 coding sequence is TGTGCTCTTGGGGACCTGCTTCCTGTAAAAGTACTGGGGGATAGTCGCTTGTACACCGATAAACTCATCTTT. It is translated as CALGDLLPVKVLGDSRLYTDKLIF.

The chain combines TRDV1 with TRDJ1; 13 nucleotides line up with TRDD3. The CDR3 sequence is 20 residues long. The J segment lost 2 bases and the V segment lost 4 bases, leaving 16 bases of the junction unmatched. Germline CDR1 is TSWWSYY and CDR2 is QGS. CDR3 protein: CALGGAFEKDWGIRTDKLIF. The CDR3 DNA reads TGTGCTCTTGGGGGGGCCTTCGAAAAGGACTGGGGGATACGAACCGATAAACTCATCTTT.

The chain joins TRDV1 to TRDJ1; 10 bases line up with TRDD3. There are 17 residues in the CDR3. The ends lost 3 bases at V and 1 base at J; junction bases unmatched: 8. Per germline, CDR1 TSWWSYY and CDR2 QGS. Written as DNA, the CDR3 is TGTGCTCTTGGGGACCTGGGGGATAGAAGCCGCACCGATAAACTCATCTTT. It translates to CALGDLGDRSRTDKLIF.

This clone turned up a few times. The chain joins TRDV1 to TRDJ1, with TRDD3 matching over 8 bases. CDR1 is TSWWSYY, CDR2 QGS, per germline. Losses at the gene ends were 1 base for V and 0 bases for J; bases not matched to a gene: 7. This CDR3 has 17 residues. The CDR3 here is CALGEPSGGRNTDKLIF. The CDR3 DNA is TGTGCTCTTGGGGAACCCTCTGGGGGACGCAACACCGATAAACTCATCTTT.

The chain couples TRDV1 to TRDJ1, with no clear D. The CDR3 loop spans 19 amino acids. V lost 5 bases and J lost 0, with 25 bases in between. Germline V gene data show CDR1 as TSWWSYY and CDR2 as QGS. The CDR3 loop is CALGTPEVVGLLYTDKLIF. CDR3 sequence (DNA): TGTGCTCTTGGGACCCCTGAGGTGGTCGGGTTGCTGTACACCGATAAACTCATCTTT.

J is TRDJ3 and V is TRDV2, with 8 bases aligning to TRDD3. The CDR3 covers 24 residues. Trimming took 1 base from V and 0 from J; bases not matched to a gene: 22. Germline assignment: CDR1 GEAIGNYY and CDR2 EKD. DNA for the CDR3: TGTGCCTGTGACACGTGGGAGGTTGGGGGGATAAATTCCCTAAGCTCCTGGGACACCCGACAGATGTTTTTC. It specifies CACDTWEVGGINSLSSWDTRQMFF.

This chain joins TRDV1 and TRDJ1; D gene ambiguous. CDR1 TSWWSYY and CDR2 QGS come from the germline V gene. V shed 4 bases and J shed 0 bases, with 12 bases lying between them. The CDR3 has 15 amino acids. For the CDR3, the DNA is TGTGCTCTTGGGGCCAGCGGCCCGTACACCGATAAACTCATCTTT. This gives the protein CALGASGPYTDKLIF.

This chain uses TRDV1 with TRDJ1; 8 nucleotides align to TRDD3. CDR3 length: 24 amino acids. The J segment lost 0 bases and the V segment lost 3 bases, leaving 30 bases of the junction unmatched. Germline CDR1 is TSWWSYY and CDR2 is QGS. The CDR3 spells CALGDVFLYNRSGGGSFYTDKLIF. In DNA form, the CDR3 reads TGTGCTCTTGGGGACGTCTTCCTTTATAACCGTAGTGGTGGGGGATCTTTCTACACCGATAAACTCATCTTT.

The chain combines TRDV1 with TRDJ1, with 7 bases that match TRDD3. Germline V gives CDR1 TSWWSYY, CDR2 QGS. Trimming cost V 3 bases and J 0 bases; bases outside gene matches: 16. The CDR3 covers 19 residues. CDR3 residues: CALGERYFLALGDTDKLIF. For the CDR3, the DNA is TGTGCTCTTGGGGAGCGCTATTTCCTGGCGCTGGGGGACACCGATAAACTCATCTTT.

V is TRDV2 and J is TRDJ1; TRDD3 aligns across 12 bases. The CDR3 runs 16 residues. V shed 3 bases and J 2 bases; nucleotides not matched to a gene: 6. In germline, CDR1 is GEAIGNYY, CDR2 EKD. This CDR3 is CACDSGGYDMTDKLIF. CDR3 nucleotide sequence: TGTGCCTGTGACTCTGGGGGATACGATATGACCGATAAACTCATCTTT.

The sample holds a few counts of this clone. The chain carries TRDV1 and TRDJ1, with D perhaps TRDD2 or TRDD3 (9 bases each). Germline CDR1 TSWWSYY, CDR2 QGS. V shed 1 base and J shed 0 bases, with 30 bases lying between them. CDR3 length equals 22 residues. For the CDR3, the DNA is TGTGCTCTTGGGGAACATCCTTCCTACTTGGGTACTGGGGGACAATACACCGATAAACTCATCTTT. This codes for CALGEHPSYLGTGGQYTDKLIF.

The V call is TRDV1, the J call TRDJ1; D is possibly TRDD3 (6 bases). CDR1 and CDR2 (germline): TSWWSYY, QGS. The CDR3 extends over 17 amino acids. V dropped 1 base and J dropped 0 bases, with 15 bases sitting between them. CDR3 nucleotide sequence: TGTGCTCTTGGGGAACGAACGGGGGGGAAGTACACCGATAAACTCATCTTT. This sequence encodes CALGERTGGKYTDKLIF.

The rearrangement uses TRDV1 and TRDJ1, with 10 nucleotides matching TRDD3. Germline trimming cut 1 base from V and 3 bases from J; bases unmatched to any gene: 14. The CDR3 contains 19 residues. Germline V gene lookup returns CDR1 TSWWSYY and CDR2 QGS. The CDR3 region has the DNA TGTGCTCTTGGGGAACCTGCTTCCTACGTACTGGGGGATCCCGATAAACTCATCTTT. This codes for CALGEPASYVLGDPDKLIF.

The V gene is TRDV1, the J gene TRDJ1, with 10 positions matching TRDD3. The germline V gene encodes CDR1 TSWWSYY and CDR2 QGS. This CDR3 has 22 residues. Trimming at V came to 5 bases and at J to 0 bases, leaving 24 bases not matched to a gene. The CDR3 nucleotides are TGTGCTCTTGGGCCGGGGGGGGGATACGCTAGAGTGTGCGGTCCCTACACCGATAAACTCATCTTT. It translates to CALGPGGGYARVCGPYTDKLIF.

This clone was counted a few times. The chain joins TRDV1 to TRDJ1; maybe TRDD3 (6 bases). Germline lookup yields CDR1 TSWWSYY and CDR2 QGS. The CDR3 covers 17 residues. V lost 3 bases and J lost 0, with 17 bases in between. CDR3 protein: CALGDLSTGKYTDKLIF. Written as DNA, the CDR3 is TGTGCTCTTGGGGATCTTAGTACTGGGAAGTACACCGATAAACTCATCTTT.